What follows are 5 T cell receptor beta chains derived from one specimen sequenced in a study of early T cells in non-severe SARS-CoV-2 infection. Using its own MiXCR run on the 5' RACE reads, TCRdb lists one record per CDR3 protein. The sample shows 74,000 or so distinct CDR3 sequences, around a tenth of them seen only once. The sequenced sample consisted of whole blood. Every receptor here comes from an adult who was a healthcare worker with PCR-confirmed SARS-CoV-2 infection or an uninfected control (not recorded which).

With respect to this clonotype: Being one base from a much bigger clone, this may be a read error. The J gene is TRBJ2-1, the V gene TRBV6-5; TRBD2 might be the D (6 bases). V was cut by 0 bases and J by 3 bases, with 15 bases left in between. CDR1 and CDR2 from the germline V gene are MNHEY and SVGAGI. The CDR3 consists of 17 residues. CDR3 sequence reads: CASSYSYLTRSYNEQFF. CDR3 sequence (DNA): TGTGCCAGCAGTTACTCCTACCTGACTAGAAGCTACAATGAGCAGTTCTTC.

Comments on this clonotype: A much larger clone sits a single nucleotide away, making a read error possible. The chain uses TRBV4-1 and TRBJ2-3; unclear D gene. This CDR3 has 15 amino acids. Germline CDR1 MGHRA, CDR2 YSYEKL. V lost 0 bases and J 2 bases, leaving 9 bases between the germline ends. As DNA, the CDR3 is TGCGCCAGCAGCCAAGAAGAACGCAACACAGATACGCAGTATTTT. Protein product: CASSQEERNTDTQYF.

This clonotype came up many times. The chain couples TRBV12-3 or TRBV12-4 to TRBJ2-2; the D is unclear. The CDR3 spans 14 residues. The V end was cut by 6 bases, the J end by 4 bases, with 12 bases between. The CDR3 reads CASSPRAFTGELFF. The CDR3, as DNA: TGTGCCAGCAGCCCCCGGGCCTTCACCGGGGAGCTGTTTTTT.

In this sample, this clonotype turned up many times. The CDR3 carries no conserved terminal phenylalanine or tryptophan, so it likely arises from a read error. The DNA is left out, because the CDR3 cannot be placed on it with certainty; the CDR3 is given as TCRdb lists it. The chain combines TRBV5-1 with TRBJ2-7; the listed D gene, TRBD1, was not tested against the DNA. The CDR3 has 12 residues if both end residues are counted. Germline V gene data show CDR1 as SGHRS and CDR2 as YFSETQ. The CDR3 spells CASSSSWDPLRL.

This clonotype was seen at least ten times. V and J are TRBV7-3 and TRBJ1-1; D might be TRBD1 (5 bases). Trimming stripped 4 bases from V and 4 bases from J, with 7 bases between. The CDR3 extends over 12 amino acids. The germline CDR1 and CDR2 sequences are SGHTA and FQGTGA. CDR3 DNA sequence: TGTGCCAGCAGCTCCGGGGGCACTGAAGCTTTCTTT. The encoded protein is CASSSGGTEAFF.